The clone carrying this TCR beta chain was counted between two and nine times. Its specificity is unknown. The source of the sample is a study of T cells in narcolepsy. Overall study findings and caveats: Healthy controls reportedly lacked the autoreactive clonotypes serially found in patients' blood.

CDR3 length: 15 residues. The V gene lost 5 bases and the J gene lost 6 bases, with 19 bases spanning the gap. Germline loops: CDR1 SNHLY, CDR2 FYNNEI. Here immunoSEQ multiplex PCR was the method, and the copy in TCRdb shows in-frame clones only, minus some. Among 25,000 to 35,000 clones, approximately 80% were seen once, and the ten largest hold about 1.2%. The specimen sequenced was CD45RA- memory CD4+ T cells from PBMCs. The TCR originated in a human donor with narcolepsy. This sequence joins TRBV2 and TRBJ1-2; possibly TRBD1 for D (6 bases). The CDR3 DNA reads TGTGCCAGCAGTAGACGACAGGATGGAGGAAATGGCTACACCTTC. Translating gives CASSRRQDGGNGYTF.